Below are 14 T cell receptor beta chains sequenced from a single sample in a study of Tregs in tolerant kidney transplant recipients. Method: immunoSEQ multiplex PCR; TCRdb's copy keeps in-frame clones and lacks some. This sample has just under 65,000 clones, with 95% to 98% found just once. Here the sequenced sample was Tregs from blood, taken before the transplant. The receptors stem from a human donor who received a combined kidney and bone marrow transplant.

The rearrangement joins TRBV11-2 to TRBJ2-1; D is perhaps TRBD1 (6 bases). From germline, CDR1 is SGHAT and CDR2 FQNNGV. Trimming took 6 bases from V and 0 from J, leaving 18 bases between them. The CDR3 has 17 residues. CDR3 amino acids: CASRRTGRAFSYNEQFF. The CDR3 DNA sequence: TGTGCCAGCAGACGAACAGGGCGTGCGTTCTCCTACAATGAGCAGTTCTTC.

The chain links TRBV21-1 to TRBJ2-7; the table's D call, TRBD1, was not checked against the DNA. TRBV21-1 is deemed a pseudogene. CDR3 length: 19 amino acids. As DNA, the CDR3 is TGTGCCAGCAGCCCCCCCAGGGGACAGGGACGACGGGTCTCCTACGAGCAGTACTTC. This encodes CASSPPRGQGRRVSYEQYF.

V and J are TRBV19 and TRBJ2-1, with D tentatively TRBD1 (6 bases). Germline V gene lookup returns CDR1 LNHDA and CDR2 SQIVND (reference sequence). The CDR3 spans 15 residues. Trimming removed 6 bases from V and 4 bases from J, with 16 bases in between. In nucleotides, the CDR3 is TGTGCCAGTAGCCTTTGGGGGCCCACTTACAATGAGCAGTTCTTC. The encoded protein is CASSLWGPTYNEQFF.

This rearrangement joins TRBV5-1 to TRBJ2-2; 9 bases fit TRBD1. CDR3 length: 17 amino acids. The germline V gene encodes CDR1 SGHRS and CDR2 YFSETQ. V lost 2 bases, J lost 1 base, and 6 bases stayed unmatched. The CDR3 here is CASSFRGGQGNTGELFF. The CDR3 DNA reads TGCGCCAGCAGCTTCCGAGGGGGACAGGGGAACACCGGGGAGCTGTTTTTT. Full variable domain (outside the CDR3, taken from reference TRBV5-1 and TRBJ2-2): KAGVTQTPRYLIKTRGQQVTLSCSPISGHRSVSWYQQTPGQGLQFLFEYFSETQRNKGNFPGRFSGRQFSNSRSEMNVSTLELGDSALYLCASSFRGGQGNTGELFFGEGSRLTVL.

This chain connects TRBV7-7 to TRBJ2-2; D is unclear. CDR3 size: 14 residues. Trimming pared 5 bases from V and 1 base from J, leaving 8 bases between. Germline CDR1 is SSHAT and CDR2 is FNYEAQ (reference sequence). CDR3 coding DNA: TGTGCCAGCAGCCCCCGACAGAACACCGGGGAGCTGTTTTTT. This encodes CASSPRQNTGELFF.

V is TRBV6-1 and J is TRBJ2-1, with D perhaps TRBD2 (6 bases). The CDR3 consists of 14 residues. The germline V and J ends were trimmed by 1 base and 4 bases, with 8 bases remaining between them. Germline lookup yields CDR1 MNHNS and CDR2 SASEGT. CDR3 residues: CASSEVGGYNEQFF. For the CDR3, the DNA is TGTGCCAGCAGTGAAGTTGGAGGGTACAATGAGCAGTTCTTC.

In DNA, the CDR3 is TGTGCCAGCAGTGGCTTGGACAGGAACAATTCACCCCTCCACTTT. It translates to CASSGLDRNNSPLHF. The rearrangement joins TRBV6-1 to TRBJ1-6; 7 bases are shared with TRBD1. Germline CDR1 is MNHNS and CDR2 is SASEGT. The CDR3 extends over 15 amino acids. V shed 4 bases, J shed 7 bases, and the junction held 7 bases outside the gene matches.

The chain carries TRBV28 and TRBJ1-2, with D unclear. Germline assignment: CDR1 MDHEN and CDR2 SYDVKM. The CDR3 is 16 residues long. Between the trimmed V and J ends, which lost 8 bases and 8 bases, there was a span of 27 bases. For the CDR3, the DNA is TGTGCCAGCGGGAGGGAGGGAATCGATATAAGAGGGGGCTACACCTTC. Amino acid sequence: CASGREGIDIRGGYTF.

The chain has TRBV7-2 and TRBJ1-1, with 8 nucleotides matching TRBD1. This CDR3 has 15 residues. V was pared by 5 bases and J by 7 bases, with 12 bases of the junction left unmatched. The germline V gene encodes CDR1 SGHTA and CDR2 FQGNSA. Here the CDR3 DNA reads TGTGCCAGCAGCCCTATTCAGGGGGCCTTTAATGAAGCTTTCTTT. This gives the protein CASSPIQGAFNEAFF.

This clone was observed a single time. One junction end does not reproduce the germline sequence, and a read error may be involved. Other DNA sequences in the sample encode the same CDR3. This rearrangement joins TRBV6-5 to TRBJ2-7; 9 positions match TRBD2. The CDR3 extends over 15 amino acids. Germline CDR1 MNHEY, CDR2 SVGAGI. The CDR3 loop is CASSYRKGLAYEQYF. CDR3 nucleotides: TGTGCCAGCAGTTATCGTAAGGGACTAGCCTACGAGCAGTATTTC.

J is TRBJ2-1 and V is TRBV19; 7 bases line up with TRBD2. CDR3 size: 16 residues. Germline trimming cut 2 bases from V and 7 bases from J; bases unmatched to any gene: 11. Per the germline V gene, CDR1 is LNHDA and CDR2 is SQIVND (reference sequence). The CDR3 nucleotides read TGTGCCAGTAGTATAATACGAGCGGGGAAGGGGAATGAGCAGTTCTTC. Its protein product is CASSIIRAGKGNEQFF.

The chain recombines TRBV18 with TRBJ2-7; D remains unclear. The CDR3 loop spans 12 amino acids. The germline V gene has CDR1 KGHSH and CDR2 LQKENI. Trimming shortened V by 3 bases and J by 5 bases, and 8 bases separated the two germline ends. The CDR3 DNA follows: TGTGCCAGCTCACCCGAGGCGCACGAGCAGTACTTC. Translating it yields CASSPEAHEQYF. The whole variable domain, filled in from reference TRBV18 and TRBJ2-7, reads NAGVMQNPRHLVRRRGQEARLRCSPMKGHSHVYWYRQLPEEGLKFMVYLQKENIIDESGMPKERFSAEFPKEGPSILRIQQVVRGDSAAYFCASSPEAHEQYFGPGTRLTVT.

The chain uses TRBV30 and TRBJ2-5; 9 nucleotides match TRBD2. This CDR3 has 13 amino acids. CDR1 and CDR2 (germline): GTSNPN, SVGIG (reference sequence). V shed 3 bases, J shed 5 bases, and the junction held 4 bases outside the gene matches. In nucleotides, the CDR3 is TGTGCCTGGAGGGGGACTAGCCGGGAGACCCAGTACTTC. Its protein product is CAWRGTSRETQYF.

The chain uses TRBV7-9 and TRBJ2-7; 8 nucleotides agree with TRBD1. The CDR3 is 17 residues long. Looked up from germline, CDR1 is SEHNR and CDR2 is FQNEAQ (reference sequence). The V and J ends lost 4 bases and 0 bases, in that order; junction bases with no gene match: 11. Written as DNA, the CDR3 is TGTGCCAGCAGCTCCGCTGGGACAGGCCGACTCTCCTACGAGCAGTACTTC. Translated, it gives CASSSAGTGRLSYEQYF.